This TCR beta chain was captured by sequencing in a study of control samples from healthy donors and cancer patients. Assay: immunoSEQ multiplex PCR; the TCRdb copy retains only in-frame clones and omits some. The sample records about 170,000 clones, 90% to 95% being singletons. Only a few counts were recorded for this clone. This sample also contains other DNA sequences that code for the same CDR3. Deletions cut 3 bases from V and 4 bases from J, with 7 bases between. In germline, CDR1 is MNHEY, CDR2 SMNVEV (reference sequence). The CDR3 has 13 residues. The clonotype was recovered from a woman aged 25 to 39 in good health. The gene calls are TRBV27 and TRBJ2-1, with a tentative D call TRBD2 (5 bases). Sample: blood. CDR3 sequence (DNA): TGTGCCAGCAGTTTTCGGACTTACAATGAGCAGTTCTTC. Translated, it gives CASSFRTYNEQFF.